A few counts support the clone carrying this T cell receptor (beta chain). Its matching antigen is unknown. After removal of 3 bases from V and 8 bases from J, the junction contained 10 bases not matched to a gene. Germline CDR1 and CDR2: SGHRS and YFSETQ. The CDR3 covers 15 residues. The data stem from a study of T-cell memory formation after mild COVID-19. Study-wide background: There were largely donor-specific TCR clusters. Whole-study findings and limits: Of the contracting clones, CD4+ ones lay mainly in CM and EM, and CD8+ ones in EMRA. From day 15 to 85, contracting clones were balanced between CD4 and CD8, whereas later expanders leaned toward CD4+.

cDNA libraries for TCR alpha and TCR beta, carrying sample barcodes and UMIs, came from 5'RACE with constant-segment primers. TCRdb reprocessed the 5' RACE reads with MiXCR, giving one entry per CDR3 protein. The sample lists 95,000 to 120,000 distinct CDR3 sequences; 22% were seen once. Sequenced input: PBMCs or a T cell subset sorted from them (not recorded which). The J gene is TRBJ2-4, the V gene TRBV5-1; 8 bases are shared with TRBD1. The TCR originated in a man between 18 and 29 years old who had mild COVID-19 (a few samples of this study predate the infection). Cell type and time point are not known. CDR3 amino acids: CASSSTGAWLDIQYF. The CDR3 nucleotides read TGCGCCAGCAGCTCGACAGGGGCTTGGCTGGACATTCAGTACTTC.